The T cell receptor (beta chain) described here comes from a study of T cells in women clearing cervical HPV infection. Per germline, CDR1 SGHRS and CDR2 YFSETQ. V was pared by 2 bases and J by 3 bases, with 10 bases of the junction left unmatched. The CDR3 spans 17 residues. The table came from immunoSEQ multiplex PCR; TCRdb's copy has only in-frame clones and leaves some out. The repertoire shows tens of thousands of clones; the top ten hold 6.6%. Concerning this clone itself: From the germline J gene comes the end of the CDR3, since the read stops 3 residues before it.

This clonotype was obtained from a woman aged 18-69 years with a cervical HPV16 infection that either progressed to CIN3+ or cleared (not recorded which). The rearrangement joins TRBV5-1 to TRBJ1-4, with 7 bases lining up with TRBD1. The material sequenced was blood buffy coat. The part of the CDR3 DNA that was read is TGCGCCAGCAGCTTTTACGGGACAGTAAAGGCTAATGAAAAA. Protein: CASSFYGTVKANEK. The full CDR3 is CASSFYGTVKANEKLFF.